The T cell receptor (beta chain) described here comes from a study of vaccination and CD4 T cells after COVID-19. Whole-study context: Median time from second vaccine dose to sampling was 72 days (14 to 241). General study results and limits: A median of approximately 88% of reactive clones, in convalescent patients, became evident only post-vaccination.

Germline lookup yields CDR1 DFQATT and CDR2 SNEGSKA (reference sequence). This CDR3 has 11 amino acids. Trimming shortened V by 3 bases and J by 6 bases, and 9 bases separated the two germline ends. Specified treatment: roughly ten-day PBMC culture with coronavirus spike peptide pools or control peptides (ViraFEST assay). The cultures had half their medium swapped for fresh IL-2 medium on days 3 and 7. With the Oncomine TCR Beta short-read assay, DNA from cultured CD4+ T cells was sequenced. Cultures of CD4+ T cells served as the source for extracting genomic DNA. One entry per CDR3 protein, called by TCRdb with MiXCR from the PCR reads. The sample yields 9,900 or so distinct CDR3 sequences, 26% seen once. In its sample, this clonotype was seen a few times. Its cognate antigen is unknown.

The sequence was obtained from a human donor who received a COVID-19 vaccine. Sequenced material: CD4+ T cells from blood, cultured in vitro, taken before SARS-CoV-2 vaccination. This chain connects TRBV20-1 to TRBJ2-7, with D maybe TRBD1 (6 bases). The CDR3 DNA is TGCAGTGCTAGCAGGGGAGTCGAGCAGTACTTC. Protein sequence: CSASRGVEQYF.